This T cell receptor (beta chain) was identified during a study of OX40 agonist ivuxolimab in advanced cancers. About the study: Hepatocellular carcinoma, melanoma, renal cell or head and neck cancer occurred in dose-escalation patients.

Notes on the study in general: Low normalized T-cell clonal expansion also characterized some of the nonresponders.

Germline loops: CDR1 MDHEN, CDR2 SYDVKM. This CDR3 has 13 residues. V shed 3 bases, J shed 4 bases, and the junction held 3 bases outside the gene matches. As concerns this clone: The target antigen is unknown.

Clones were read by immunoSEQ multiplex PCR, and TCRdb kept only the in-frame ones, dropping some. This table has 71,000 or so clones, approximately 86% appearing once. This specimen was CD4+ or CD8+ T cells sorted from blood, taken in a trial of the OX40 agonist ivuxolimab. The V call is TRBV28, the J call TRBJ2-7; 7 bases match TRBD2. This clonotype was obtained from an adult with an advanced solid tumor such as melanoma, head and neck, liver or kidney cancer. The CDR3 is CASSFGGGYEQYF. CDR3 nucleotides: TGTGCCAGCAGTTTCGGGGGAGGGTACGAGCAGTACTTC.